A selection of T cell receptor beta chains follows, all from one sample in a study of cytomegalovirus exposure and HLA in healthy donors. The method was immunoSEQ multiplex PCR; TCRdb's version includes in-frame clones alone and lacks a portion of them. The sample lists roughly 160,000 clones, 71% occurring once. Sequenced sample: PBMCs. The receptors originated from a woman younger than 45 in good health and CMV-seronegative. Each CDR3 is given with its conserved first and last residue. The D gene is left open where the match is weak. Not every row has a clone size; where given, it reads once, few, many or a size class.

-,TRBV28,13,TRBD1,TRBJ1-5,TGTGCCAGCATGTACAGGGGGGATCAGCCCCAGCATTTT,CASMYRGDQPQHF
-,TRBV18,15,-,TRBJ1-5,TGTGCCAGCTCACCACTTAAGACAGGTAATCAGCCCCAGCATTTT,CASSPLKTGNQPQHF
-,TRBV19,12,TRBD1,TRBJ1-1,TGTGCCAGTATTCCACACAGGGGAGCAGCTTTCTTT,CASIPHRGAAFF
-,TRBV7-3,13,-,TRBJ1-4,TGTGCCAGCAGCCCCTTTGCTTCGGGAAAACTGTTTTTT,CASSPFASGKLFF
-,TRBV6-1,14,TRBD2,TRBJ2-3,TGTGCCAGCAGTGATACGCGGGGGGCAGATACGCAGTATTTT,CASSDTRGADTQYF
few,TRBV5-5,14,TRBD1,TRBJ2-2,TGTGCCAGCAGATGGACAGGGGGAACCGGGGAGCTGTTTTTT,CASRWTGGTGELFF
few,TRBV6-1,16,-,TRBJ2-2,TGTGCCAGCAGTGGCAGGACACCCAAACGTACCGGGGAGCTGTTTTTT,CASSGRTPKRTGELFF
-,TRBV7-9,13,-,TRBJ2-2,TGTGCCAGCAGCTTAGCGGGACACGGGGAGCTGTTTTTT,CASSLAGHGELFF
-,TRBV6-6,16,-,TRBJ1-3,TGTGCCAGCAGTTACTCGTTTCTGACAGACGGAAACACCATATATTTT,CASSYSFLTDGNTIYF
-,TRBV15,17,TRBD2,TRBJ2-1,TGTGCCACCAGCAGAGACGTGGTAGCGGGAGAGTCGGATGAGCAGTTCTTC,CATSRDVVAGESDEQFF
-,TRBV13,12,TRBD1,TRBJ1-2,TGTGCCAGCAGCTCGAACAGGGGTAGCTACACCTTC,CASSSNRGSYTF
few,TRBV5-1,16,TRBD2,TRBJ2-2,TGCGCCAGCAGCTCGTCTAGCGGGGGTTACACCGGGGAGCTGTTTTTT,CASSSSSGGYTGELFF
-,TRBV6-1,15,TRBD2,TRBJ2-1,TGTGCCAGCAGTACAACTAGCGTCCCAGAGGGCGAGCAGTTCTTC,CASSTTSVPEGEQFF
-,TRBV29-1,13,-,TRBJ1-4,TGCAGCGTTGGCCGGACAGCCAATGAAAAACTGTTTTTT,CSVGRTANEKLFF
-,TRBV11-3,12,TRBD1,TRBJ1-1,TGTGCCAGCAGCCGGGACAGGGGAGAAGCTTTCTTT,CASSRDRGEAFF
-,TRBV11-2,15,TRBD1,TRBJ2-1,TGTGCCAGCAGCGGATACAGGGGTGGCTACAATGAGCAGTTCTTC,CASSGYRGGYNEQFF
-,TRBV7-2,13,-,TRBJ2-2,TGTGCCAGCAGCCCAGGGCAGTCCGGGGAGCTGTTTTTT,CASSPGQSGELFF
-,TRBV28,13,-,TRBJ1-5,TGTGCCAGTCACAAGGGGGGCAATCAGCCCCAGCATTTT,CASHKGGNQPQHF
-,TRBV9,15,-,TRBJ2-3,TGTGCCAGCAGCGTAGTGGGGGCTAGCACAGATACGCAGTATTTT,CASSVVGASTDTQYF
-,TRBV4-2,16,TRBD2,TRBJ2-7,TGTGCCAGCAGCCAAGAAAGAGCGGGAGGGCCTAGCGAGCAGTACTTC,CASSQERAGGPSEQYF
few,TRBV7-2,13,-,TRBJ1-2,TGTGCCAGCAGCTTAGGGCGACTACAAGGCTACACCTTC,CASSLGRLQGYTF
-,TRBV30,13,-,TRBJ1-2,TGTGCCTGGAGTGCTCCACCGGGTAGCGGCTACACCTTC,CAWSAPPGSGYTF
-,TRBV11-2,12,-,TRBJ1-2,TGTGCCAGCAGCTTGGAGGGCTATGGCTACACCTTC,CASSLEGYGYTF
-,TRBV4-1,14,-,TRBJ2-1,TGCGCCAGCTCACTGACGGGAGTCGACAATGAGCAGTTCTTC,CASSLTGVDNEQFF
few,TRBV6-5,13,-,TRBJ2-5,TGTGCCTCCTACCGGGGATCTGGAGAGACCCAGTACTTC,CASYRGSGETQYF